This T cell receptor beta chain was sequenced during a study of blood T cells in healthy people across ages. Study as a whole: Template-switching capture recovered about one barcoded beta molecule per two T cells.

Concerning this clonotype: What it binds is unknown.

Study-level results: Naive CD4+ cell counts and diversity both ran higher in long-lived than in aged donors. It was not known whether donors were CMV positive (a possible confounder of expanded clonotype changes).

Through a sample-barcoded 5' primer and a J-beta primer mix, a second PCR was run for roughly 7 to 12 cycles. Via MiXCR, TCRdb re-called the 5' RACE reads, giving one row per CDR3 protein. The sample has over 1,300,000 distinct CDR3 sequences, roughly 64% seen once. RNA extraction gave at least 5 micrograms of total RNA per sample. Germline lookup yields CDR1 SGHTA and CDR2 FQGNSA. The CDR3 extends over 14 amino acids. V was pared by 5 bases and J by 1 base, with 12 bases between. What was sequenced was blood. J is TRBJ2-7 and V is TRBV7-2, with D perhaps TRBD2 (5 bases). The TCR originated in a man aged 18 to 29 in good health. CDR3 nucleotide sequence: TGTGCCAGCAGCGCCGGAGGTGAATCCTACGAGCAGTACTTC. It specifies CASSAGGESYEQYF.